The 10 T cell receptor beta chains below come from one sample, sequenced in a study of T cell responses to AZD1222 COVID-19 vaccine. Produced via immunoSEQ multiplex PCR; TCRdb's table is partial and in-frame only. This table holds approximately 300,000 clones, approximately 94% found once. The source material was peripheral blood, sampled 28 days after the second AZD1222 dose. The receptors were sampled from an adult who received the AZD1222 COVID-19 vaccine.

The DNA for the CDR3 is TGTGCCAGCAGCTTAATTTTGGCTGCGAACACCGGGGAGCTGTTTTTT. Encoded protein: CASSLILAANTGELFF. The chain combines TRBV7-2 with TRBJ2-2; D is unclear. The CDR3 is 16 amino acids. Per the germline V gene, CDR1 is SGHTA and CDR2 is FQGNSA. Trimming took 2 bases from V and 0 from J, leaving 10 bases between them. Full variable domain (remainder filled in from reference TRBV7-2 and TRBJ2-2): GAGVSQSPSNKVTEKGKDVELRCDPISGHTALYWYRQSLGQGLEFLIYFQGNSAPDKSGLPSDRFSAERTGGSVSTLTIQRTQQEDSAVYLCASSLILAANTGELFFGEGSRLTVL.

The chain carries TRBV5-1 and TRBJ1-1; a weak D match, TRBD1 (6 bases). Trimming left V 4 bases short and J 1 base short, with 14 bases between. The germline CDR1 and CDR2 sequences are SGHRS and YFSETQ. The CDR3 covers 15 residues. CDR3 protein: CASSPFQTGNTEAFF. The CDR3, as DNA: TGCGCCAGCAGCCCCTTTCAGACAGGGAACACTGAAGCTTTCTTT.

This clone has just one count. J is TRBJ1-6 and V is TRBV28, with D possibly TRBD1 on 6 matching bases. Germline CDR1 and CDR2: MDHEN and SYDVKM. With 6 bases removed from V and 5 bases from J, the gap between germline ends came to 23 bases. This CDR3 region has 18 residues. The CDR3, as DNA: TGTGCCAGCAGCCCGTGGGGGGCGGGGCGAATGAATAATTCACCCCTCCACTTT. It encodes CASSPWGAGRMNNSPLHF.

The chain couples TRBV14 to TRBJ2-1; D is uncertain. This CDR3 comprises 11 residues. Trimming shortened V by 1 base and J by 9 bases, and 4 bases separated the two germline ends. The V gene's germline CDR1 is SGHDN and CDR2 FVKESK. This CDR3 is CASSQGREQFF. For the CDR3, the DNA is TGTGCCAGCAGCCAAGGGCGTGAGCAGTTCTTC.

V is TRBV5-1 and J is TRBJ1-1; D not resolved. From germline, CDR1 is SGHRS and CDR2 YFSETQ. The CDR3 totals 14 residues. V dropped 4 bases and J dropped 5 bases, with 15 bases sitting between them. The CDR3 DNA follows: TGCGCCAGCAGCGTGCTCGGGGTGGGGACTGAAGCTTTCTTT. Translation: CASSVLGVGTEAFF.

This clone came up once. The rearrangement links TRBV2 to TRBJ2-7; tentatively, D is TRBD1 (6 bases). CDR1 SNHLY and CDR2 FYNNEI come from the germline V gene. V was trimmed by 6 bases and J by 0 bases, leaving 6 bases between them. The CDR3 spans 12 residues. CDR3 bases: TGTGCCAGCAGGGGGGCCTCCTACGAGCAGTACTTC. Translating gives CASRGASYEQYF.

This clone was seen a few times. The rearrangement uses TRBV7-3 and TRBJ2-7; 9 nucleotides agree with TRBD1. Germline CDR1 SGHTA, CDR2 FQGTGA. The ends lost 5 bases at V and 3 bases at J; junction bases unmatched: 14. The CDR3 has 17 amino acids. The CDR3 region is CASSDFLGQGRDYEQYF. CDR3 DNA: TGTGCCAGCAGCGACTTCCTAGGACAGGGGCGAGACTACGAGCAGTACTTC.

V usage is TRBV9 and J usage is TRBJ1-3, with D unclear. Germline V gives CDR1 SGDLS, CDR2 YYNGEE. V gave up 0 bases and J gave up 0 bases, with 4 bases separating them. This CDR3 region has 14 residues. CDR3 bases: TGTGCCAGCAGCGTAGGGTACTCTGGAAACACCATATATTTT. Translation: CASSVGYSGNTIYF.

This clone was seen a single time. This chain's CDR3 is CASSLGRGWMNTEAFF. The CDR3 nucleotides read TGTGCCAGCAGCTTAGGAAGGGGTTGGATGAACACTGAAGCTTTCTTT. The rearrangement uses TRBV7-2 and TRBJ1-1; possible D gene TRBD1, 5 bases. The CDR3 loop spans 16 amino acids. Trimming removed 1 base at V and 0 bases at J, with 12 bases between. Looked up from germline, CDR1 is SGHTA and CDR2 is FQGNSA.

V and J are TRBV19 and TRBJ2-3, with 7 bases aligning to TRBD2. Unmatched junction bases numbered 7, after V lost 7 bases and J lost 3 bases. CDR3 length equals 14 residues. Germline lookup yields CDR1 LNHDA and CDR2 SQIVND (reference sequence). In DNA form, the CDR3 reads TGTGCCAGTACTGAGCGGGGCGGGACAGATACGCAGTATTTT. It yields the protein CASTERGGTDTQYF.